Described below is a single TCR beta chain sequence and its context. What it recognizes is unknown. This specimen comes from a study of cytomegalovirus exposure and HLA in healthy donors. Germline CDR1 reads MGHRA; CDR2 reads YSYEKL. CDR3 length: 16 amino acids. Trimming cost V 1 base and J 4 bases, with 16 bases left between them. General observations from the study: Association of a missense DCLRE1C variant with TCR beta V- and J-gene trimming was reported in a later analysis. Cytomegalovirus association was listed for under 200 TCR beta chains. Presence/absence analyses took donor sequencing depth as roughly uniform.

These donors, healthy bone marrow donors, were studied. It was with 60 Vbeta and 13 Jbeta primers that the PCR ran. Profiling relied on immunoSEQ multiplex PCR, and the TCRdb table lists in-frame clones only, not all of them. This table holds approximately 120,000 clones, 74% found once. The V call is TRBV4-1, the J call TRBJ1-2; D remains ambiguous. The material sequenced was PBMCs. This clonotype was obtained from a woman aged 50 to 60 in good health and CMV-seropositive. DNA for the CDR3: TGCGCCAGCAGCCAAGGTAACAGTCAGCAACCCTATGGCTACACCTTC. Protein sequence: CASSQGNSQQPYGYTF.